This is a list of T cell receptor beta chains from one sample in a study of shared clonotypes between healthy human individuals. Profiling relied on immunoSEQ multiplex PCR, and the TCRdb table lists in-frame clones only, not all of them. The sample lists about 2.3 million clones, 85% to 95% occurring once. The sample consisted of naive CD4+ T cells from PBMCs. The receptor set was obtained from a man aged 18 to 29 in good health. Some clones in this sample may be carry-over from other donors' samples. Each CDR3 is given with its conserved first and last residue. D genes are given only for firm matches. Only part of the rows carry a size: once, few, many, or a class if the clone is expanded.

D gene | clone size | J gene | V gene | CDR3 DNA | CDR3 protein
- | - | TRBJ2-1 | TRBV29-1 | TGCAGCGTACGAGCCATACCTGTCAATGAGCAGTTCTTC | CSVRAIPVNEQFF
- | - | TRBJ2-7 | TRBV28 | TGTGCCTTAGGAGCTGGGGGCTACGAGCAGTACTTC | CALGAGGYEQYF
TRBD2 | - | TRBJ2-7 | TRBV23-1 | TGCGCCAGCACCAGACCCCCACTAGCGGGAGGGCGGTCTGGATACGAGCAGTACTTC | CASTRPPLAGGRSGYEQYF
- | - | TRBJ2-7 | TRBV5-1 | TGCGCCAGCAGCTTGGACTACTACGAGCAGTACTTC | CASSLDYYEQYF
TRBD2 | - | TRBJ2-7 | TRBV4-1 | TGCGCCAGCAGCCAAGAAGGGCGGGGCGGGAGGGCCGGCTACGAGCAGTACTTC | CASSQEGRGGRAGYEQYF
TRBD1 | - | TRBJ2-1 | TRBV5-3 | TGTGCCAGAAGCGTTCCCTACAGGGGCCCTCCCTACAATGAGCAGTTCTTC | CARSVPYRGPPYNEQFF
TRBD1 | - | TRBJ1-5 | TRBV7-2 | TGTGCCAGCAGCTCCGCGGACAGGTCTCAGCCCCAGCATTTT | CASSSADRSQPQHF
- | - | TRBJ2-1 | TRBV7-3 | TGTGCCAGCAGCCCCTTTACATTAGCGCTCTACAATGAGCAGTTCTTC | CASSPFTLALYNEQFF
TRBD2 | - | TRBJ2-5 | TRBV5-4 | TGTGCCAGCAGCTTGGACGGACTAGCGGGACTAGAGACCCAGTACTTC | CASSLDGLAGLETQYF
TRBD1 | - | TRBJ2-1 | TRBV23-1 | TGCGCCAGCAGTCAGTCCGGGACAGGGGGCCGCAATGAGCAGTTCTTC | CASSQSGTGGRNEQFF
- | - | TRBJ2-1 | TRBV9 | TGTGCCAGCAGCGTCGGGACTTGGAATGAGCAGTTCTTC | CASSVGTWNEQFF
TRBD2 | - | TRBJ2-7 | TRBV9 | TGTGCCAGCAGCCAAACGGGAGGATCACACGAGCAGTACTTC | CASSQTGGSHEQYF
- | - | TRBJ2-3 | TRBV6-5 | TGTGCCAGCAGGGTGCCTGGCACAGATACGCAGTATTTT | CASRVPGTDTQYF
TRBD1 | - | TRBJ1-2 | TRBV19 | TGTGCCAGTAGTATTCAGGGGGCCGTGCATGGCTACACCTTC | CASSIQGAVHGYTF
- | - | TRBJ2-5 | TRBV6-1 | TGTGCCAGCAGGCAGCCGGGGGGCCCCCAAGAGACCCAGTACTTC | CASRQPGGPQETQYF
- | - | TRBJ1-2 | TRBV6-5 | TGTGCCAGCAGTGGGATTGCGGCGTCTCATGGCTACACCTTC | CASSGIAASHGYTF
TRBD1 | - | TRBJ1-2 | TRBV7-2 | TGTGCCAGCAGCTCCGATACATATTCCGGGACAGGGGGCAGTGCCTTC | CASSSDTYSGTGGSAF
- | - | TRBJ2-7 | TRBV6-6 | TGTGCCAGCAGTGGGTGGGACGGCCTTTCCTACGAGCAGTACTTC | CASSGWDGLSYEQYF
TRBD2 | - | TRBJ2-5 | TRBV5-1 | TGCGCCAGCAGCTTGGGTCCGGGAGGGCAAGAGACCCAGTACTTC | CASSLGPGGQETQYF
TRBD1 | - | TRBJ1-5 | TRBV7-2 | TGTGCCAGCAGCTTGAGGGACAGCCGATATAGCAATCAGCCCCAGCATTTT | CASSLRDSRYSNQPQHF
- | - | TRBJ2-4 | TRBV10-1 | TGCGCCAGCAGTGAGTCTCTAGTTCCGGGAACAGCCAAAAACATTCAGTACTTC | CASSESLVPGTAKNIQYF
- | - | TRBJ2-3 | TRBV14 | TGTGCCAGCAGCCAAGCCCCCGGTGCAGTCATGCATACGCAGTATTTT | CASSQAPGAVMHTQYF
TRBD1 | - | TRBJ1-5 | TRBV2 | TGTGCCAGCGAAGACAGGGGGAATCAGCCCCAGCATTTT | CASEDRGNQPQHF
- | - | TRBJ1-1 | TRBV5-6 | TGTGCCAGCAGCAGGCGTCGGAACACTGAAGCTTTCTTT | CASSRRRNTEAFF
TRBD2 | - | TRBJ2-7 | TRBV28 | TGTGCCAGCCTAACGACTAGCGGATCCTACGAGCAGTACTTC | CASLTTSGSYEQYF
- | - | TRBJ1-5 | TRBV6-6 | TGTGCCAGCAGCCCTTGGGGGGCGGGTCAGCCCCAGCATTTT | CASSPWGAGQPQHF
TRBD2 | - | TRBJ2-3 | TRBV18 | TGTGCCAGCTCATTTATGAGCGGGGTTACTAGCACAGATACGCAGTATTTT | CASSFMSGVTSTDTQYF
TRBD2 | few | TRBJ2-7 | TRBV28 | TGTGCCAGCAGTACTCGACTAGCGTCCCCCGTCGCGCAGTACTTC | CASSTRLASPVAQYF
- | - | TRBJ2-7 | TRBV5-8 | TGTGCCAGCAGCACCCCTGACGGAAAAGAGCAGTACTTC | CASSTPDGKEQYF
- | - | TRBJ2-5 | TRBV10-3 | TGTGCCATCAGTGAGTCCCAAGGGCGAGAGACCCAGTACTTC | CAISESQGRETQYF
- | - | TRBJ1-2 | TRBV28 | TGTGCCAGCAGTAACATAAAACATAGACTGGACTATGGCTACACCTTC | CASSNIKHRLDYGYTF
- | - | TRBJ1-1 | TRBV6-1 | TGTGCCAGCAGTGACCCCCAATGGAGAAACACTGAAGCTTTCTTT | CASSDPQWRNTEAFF
- | once | TRBJ2-5 | TRBV6-5 | TGTGCCAGCAGTTACTCGCGGGAGACCCAGTACTTC | CASSYSRETQYF
- | - | TRBJ2-2 | TRBV9 | TGTGCCAGCAGCGTACAAGCGGGTTCCAGCACCGGGGAGCTGTTTTTT | CASSVQAGSSTGELFF
- | - | TRBJ2-1 | TRBV7-7 | TGTGCCAGCAGCTTAGTGCCGGGACCCCACAATGAGCAGTTCTTC | CASSLVPGPHNEQFF
TRBD1 | - | TRBJ2-1 | TRBV29-1 | TGCAGCGTTTCTTCCGGGACAGTGTACAATGAGCAGTTCTTC | CSVSSGTVYNEQFF
- | - | TRBJ1-2 | TRBV29-1 | TGCAGCGTTATTAAAGAGAAGAACTATGGCTACACCTTC | CSVIKEKNYGYTF
- | - | TRBJ2-7 | TRBV7-2 | TGTGCCAGCAGCTTCGGCGGCTCCTACGAGCAGTACTTC | CASSFGGSYEQYF
- | - | TRBJ1-2 | TRBV5-1 | TGCGCCAGCAGCAACCTTGGGGGTGGGGATGGCTACACCTTC | CASSNLGGGDGYTF
- | - | TRBJ1-1 | TRBV12-5 | TGTGCTAGTGGTTTAGGCTCTAACACTGAAGCTTTCTTT | CASGLGSNTEAFF
- | - | TRBJ2-7 | TRBV23-1 | TGCGCCGGGATTTACGAGCAGTACTTC | CAGIYEQYF
- | - | TRBJ2-7 | TRBV2 | TGTGCCAGCAATCTCGGGAATCAGTACTTC | CASNLGNQYF
- | few | TRBJ1-2 | TRBV14 | TGTGCCAGCAGCCAAGGACAGAACTATGGCTACACCTTC | CASSQGQNYGYTF
- | once | TRBJ2-3 | TRBV5-1 | TGCGCCAGCAGCTTGACAGGTCTGACAGATACGCAGTATTTT | CASSLTGLTDTQYF
- | - | TRBJ1-3 | TRBV6-5 | TGTGCCACCCGGCCCCTCTCTGGAAACACCATATATTTT | CATRPLSGNTIYF
TRBD1 | - | TRBJ1-1 | TRBV6-5 | TGTGCCAGCAGTTACCGACAGGGGTGGACTGAAGCTTTCTTT | CASSYRQGWTEAFF
- | - | TRBJ2-3 | TRBV10-3 | TGTGCCATCAGTGACACAGATACGCAGTATTTT | CAISDTDTQYF
TRBD1 | - | TRBJ2-5 | TRBV18 | TGTGCCAGCTCACAAAACGGACAGGGTACAAAGACCCAGTACTTC | CASSQNGQGTKTQYF
TRBD1 | once | TRBJ2-1 | TRBV5-1 | TGCGCCAGCAGCTTGTGGGGACAGGGTCACAATGAGCAGTTCTTC | CASSLWGQGHNEQFF
- | - | TRBJ2-5 | TRBV28 | TGTGCCAGCAGTTTCGGGGCTGGCCGGTTGGCCCAGTACTTC | CASSFGAGRLAQYF
TRBD1 | - | TRBJ1-2 | TRBV6-5 | TGTGCCAGCAGTTACTCGCGGGACAGGGGGCGATATGGCTACACCTTC | CASSYSRDRGRYGYTF